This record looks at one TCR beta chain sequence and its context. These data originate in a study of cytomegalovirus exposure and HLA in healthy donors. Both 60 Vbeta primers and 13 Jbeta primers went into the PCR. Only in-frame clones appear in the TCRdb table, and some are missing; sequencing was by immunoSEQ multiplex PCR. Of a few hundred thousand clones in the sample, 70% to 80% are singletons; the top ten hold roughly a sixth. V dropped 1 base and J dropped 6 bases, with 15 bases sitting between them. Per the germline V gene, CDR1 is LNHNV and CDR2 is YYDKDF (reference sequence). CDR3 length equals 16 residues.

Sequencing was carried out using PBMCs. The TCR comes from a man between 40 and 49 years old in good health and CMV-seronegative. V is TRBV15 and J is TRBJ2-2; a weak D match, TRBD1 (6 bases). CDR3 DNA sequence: TGTGCCACCAGCAGAGGCAGGGGTTCAGAGTCCGGGGAGCTGTTTTTT. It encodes CATSRGRGSESGELFF.